These T cell receptor beta chains were read from a single sample in a study of regulatory T cells in long-lasting Graves disease. TCRdb re-analysed the multiplex PCR reads in MiXCR, keeping a single row per CDR3 protein. The sample lists around 460,000 distinct CDR3 sequences, 12% to 15% occurring once. These same data were also listed under a study on T cells in Graves' hyperthyroidism and ophthalmopathy.

Sequencing was performed on peripheral blood mononuclear cells (PBMCs), taken at new diagnosis, from a patient treated with antithyroid drugs. The receptors were sampled from a woman aged 50 to 60 with Graves disease. Both conserved end residues are part of each CDR3. The order of the fields is CDR3 DNA, CDR3 protein, D gene, clone size, J gene, V gene. The D gene is left open where the match is weak. Clone size, where shown, is once, few, many, or a class for clones that have expanded.

TGTGCCAGCAGTTTAGCGCTAGGCGGACAACCTAGCAATCAGCCCCAGCATTTT,CASSLALGGQPSNQPQHF,.,.,TRBJ1-5,TRBV12-3/TRBV12-4
TGTGCCAGCAGCTCACCAGGGGGCGAGACCCAGTACTTC,CASSSPGGETQYF,TRBD1,many,TRBJ2-5,TRBV12-3/TRBV12-4
TGTGCCTGCAGTTCGGATTTAATGTTCTGGGGCTACACCTTC,CACSSDLMFWGYTF,.,few,TRBJ1-2,TRBV28
TGTGCCAGCAGCGTAGATATGGGGTCCTACGAGCAGTACTTC,CASSVDMGSYEQYF,.,once,TRBJ2-7,TRBV9
TGTGCCAGCAGCGTGGGGCACCACGACGAGAACACTGAAGCTTTCTTT,CASSVGHHDENTEAFF,.,.,TRBJ1-1,TRBV9
TGTGCCAGCAGTCGATCATTAAACACTGAAGCTTTCTTT,CASSRSLNTEAFF,.,many,TRBJ1-1,TRBV12-3/TRBV12-4
TGTGCCATCGGGGGAGGTGCCTACGAGCAGTACTTC,CAIGGGAYEQYF,.,.,TRBJ2-7,TRBV28
TGTGCCAGCAGTGACTTTCTGGGCAGCAGGCGCTACGAGCAGTACTTC,CASSDFLGSRRYEQYF,.,few,TRBJ2-7,TRBV6-4
TGTGCCAGCAGTGACAGGAAGGGGCACGAAAAACTGTTTTTT,CASSDRKGHEKLFF,.,many,TRBJ1-4,TRBV12-3/TRBV12-4
TGTGCCAGCAGGGACAGAACCGACTCTGGAAACACCATATATTTT,CASRDRTDSGNTIYF,.,.,TRBJ1-3,TRBV2
TGTGCCAGCAGTTTAGGCGGCAGGGAAGAGACCCAGTACTTC,CASSLGGREETQYF,.,few,TRBJ2-5,TRBV28
TGTGCCAGCAGCTCGATCCGGGACCAAGCATCGGGGGAGCTGTTTTTT,CASSSIRDQASGELFF,.,many,TRBJ2-2,TRBV3-1
TGTGCCAGCAGCCCAACCCGCGGAGGGTGGGACTCTGGAAACACCATATATTTT,CASSPTRGGWDSGNTIYF,.,.,TRBJ1-3,TRBV28
TGTGCCGGGACAGATGAAGCTTTCTTT,CAGTDEAFF,TRBD1,few,TRBJ1-1,TRBV7-9
TGTGCCAGCAGTTACCCAAGACTAGCGGCCTACAATGAGCAGTTCTTC,CASSYPRLAAYNEQFF,TRBD2,.,TRBJ2-1,TRBV6-2/TRBV6-3
TGCAGTGCTAGAGATCGGGGGGAGGGTAGCTATCAGCCCCAGCATTTT,CSARDRGEGSYQPQHF,.,.,TRBJ1-5,TRBV20-1
TGCGCCAGCAGCATTGGACGGGGGCCCTACGAGCAGTACTTC,CASSIGRGPYEQYF,.,few,TRBJ2-7,TRBV5-1
TGTGCCAGCACCCCCCAAGTGGGAGGGCCGGAAGAGACCCAGTACTTC,CASTPQVGGPEETQYF,TRBD2,many,TRBJ2-5,TRBV12-3/TRBV12-4
TGTGCTTGCGAGGGCGGGGACCCCACAGATACGCAGTATTTT,CACEGGDPTDTQYF,.,many,TRBJ2-3,TRBV2
TGCGCCAGCAGCTTGGTTGGGAGCGGGAGTTCGGGCACCGGGGAGCTGTTTTTT,CASSLVGSGSSGTGELFF,TRBD2,few,TRBJ2-2,TRBV5-1
TGCGCCAGCAGCCGTCCGGGACAGGGGAACTATGGCTACACCTTC,CASSRPGQGNYGYTF,TRBD1,many,TRBJ1-2,TRBV5-1
TGTGCCAGCAGCCAAGGCGAGGGCGGGGGCTCTGGGGCCAACGTCCTGACTTTC,CASSQGEGGGSGANVLTF,TRBD2,many,TRBJ2-6,TRBV3-1
TGTGCCAGCAGTATGGCAGGGAACTACGAGCAGTACTTC,CASSMAGNYEQYF,.,.,TRBJ2-7,TRBV6-1
TGTGCCAGTAGTATAGAGGGGTGGGACAGAAAGAACTACAATGAGCAGTTCTTC,CASSIEGWDRKNYNEQFF,TRBD1,once,TRBJ2-1,TRBV19
TGCAGTGCTCGCTTCCTAGCGGACCAAGAGACCCAGTACTTC,CSARFLADQETQYF,TRBD2,many,TRBJ2-5,TRBV20-1
TGTGCCAGCAGTAGGGTATATAGCAATCAGCCCCAGCATTTT,CASSRVYSNQPQHF,.,.,TRBJ1-5,TRBV6-1
TGTGCCAGCAGTTCCACTAATAAGGTCGAAGCTTTCTTT,CASSSTNKVEAFF,.,.,TRBJ1-1,TRBV27
TGTGCCAGCAGCCCTAGCGGGAGTTGGCCCGGCTCAGATACGCAGTATTTT,CASSPSGSWPGSDTQYF,TRBD2,few,TRBJ2-3,TRBV3-1
TGTGCCAGCAATTTCGTCAGTTGGGGGGCTGGCAATCAGCCCCAGCATTTT,CASNFVSWGAGNQPQHF,.,few,TRBJ1-5,TRBV28
TGTGCCAGCAGCGTAGAAGCAGGCACAGATACGCAGTATTTT,CASSVEAGTDTQYF,.,.,TRBJ2-3,TRBV9
TGTGCCAGCAGCTTCACCGGGACTAGTTACAATGAGCAGTTCTTC,CASSFTGTSYNEQFF,TRBD2,few,TRBJ2-1,TRBV7-3
TGCGCCAGCAGCCAAGTTGGCGGCTACAATGAGCAGTACTTC,CASSQVGGYNEQYF,.,.,TRBJ2-7,TRBV4-1
TGTGCCAGCAATCGTCAGGGGTCTAATGAAAAACTGTTTTTT,CASNRQGSNEKLFF,.,many,TRBJ1-4,TRBV2
TGTGCCAGCAGCTTCCAATTACAGGACTCTGGAAACACCATATATTTT,CASSFQLQDSGNTIYF,.,many,TRBJ1-3,TRBV5-5
TGTGCCAGCAGCCCCTCGGACAGAAACGAGCAGTACTTC,CASSPSDRNEQYF,.,many,TRBJ2-7,TRBV3-1
TGCGCCAGCAGTTACGGTAGCGGGAGGGCCGAGCAGTACTTC,CASSYGSGRAEQYF,TRBD2,many,TRBJ2-7,TRBV5-1
TGTGCCAGCAGAACACAGGGGGACGAGCAGTACTTC,CASRTQGDEQYF,TRBD1,.,TRBJ2-7,TRBV6-1
TGTGCCTGGAGTGTACGTGTTGGAGAGACCCAGTACTTC,CAWSVRVGETQYF,.,many,TRBJ2-5,TRBV30
TGTGCCAGCAGCTACTCACGTCTGCTAGCGAAGTACAATGAGCAGTTCTTC,CASSYSRLLAKYNEQFF,.,many,TRBJ2-1,TRBV6-2/TRBV6-3
TGCAGCGTTGAAGCGGCAGAGAGACCCTACGAGCAGTACTTC,CSVEAAERPYEQYF,.,few,TRBJ2-7,TRBV29-1
TGTGCCAGCCGCCCCGGGGGGGAGCAGTTCTTC,CASRPGGEQFF,TRBD2,.,TRBJ2-1,TRBV2
TGCGCCAGCAGCTCGGAGGGGACTGGGGCCAACGTCCTGACTTTC,CASSSEGTGANVLTF,.,few,TRBJ2-6,TRBV5-1
TGCGCCAGCAGCTTGGACTCGACAAAAAATGAGCAGTTCTTC,CASSLDSTKNEQFF,.,many,TRBJ2-1,TRBV5-1
TGTGCCAGCTCACCACCTAGGGCCCAATCTCAACAAGAGACCCAGTACTTC,CASSPPRAQSQQETQYF,.,many,TRBJ2-5,TRBV18
TGTGCCAGCAGTTCTATGGGTGGGGTCACTGAAGCTTTCTTT,CASSSMGGVTEAFF,.,.,TRBJ1-1,TRBV28
TGTGCCAGCAGCGGGACTAGCGGGCAGAACGAGCAGTACTTC,CASSGTSGQNEQYF,TRBD2,many,TRBJ2-7,TRBV6-2/TRBV6-3
TGTGCCAGCAGTCCCCAAACAGGGTATGGCTACACCTTC,CASSPQTGYGYTF,.,many,TRBJ1-2,TRBV12-3/TRBV12-4
TGTGCCGGGAAAACAGATACGCAGTATTTT,CAGKTDTQYF,.,few,TRBJ2-3,TRBV30
TGTGCCAGCAGTACAACAAGGAGAGGTACCCAGCATTTT,CASSTTRRGTQHF,.,.,TRBJ1-5,TRBV28
TGCGCCAGCAGCTTGAATGCGGGGGTCGGTGAAGCTTTCTTT,CASSLNAGVGEAFF,.,many,TRBJ1-1,TRBV5-1
TGTGCCAGCAATCTAGCGGGAGGGCCGTACAATGAGCAGTTCTTC,CASNLAGGPYNEQFF,TRBD2,few,TRBJ2-1,TRBV6-1
TGCAGTGCTAGAGGGTTTTTGGATGGCTACACCTTC,CSARGFLDGYTF,.,many,TRBJ1-2,TRBV20-1
TGCAGTGCTAGGACCCTCGGTCTGGGCGGGAGTCTGGATACGCAGTATTTT,CSARTLGLGGSLDTQYF,TRBD2,few,TRBJ2-3,TRBV20-1
TGTGCCAGTAGTCCGGGACTCATCGACAATGAGCAGTTCTTC,CASSPGLIDNEQFF,.,few,TRBJ2-1,TRBV19
TGCAGTGCTAGAGTCGGGGCTGGGGGAAACACCATATATTTT,CSARVGAGGNTIYF,.,few,TRBJ1-3,TRBV20-1
TGTGCCAGCAGCTCCGAGGTTAACTATGGCTACACCTTC,CASSSEVNYGYTF,.,few,TRBJ1-2,TRBV7-9
TGTGCCAGCTCACCACCGCTTGGGACTAGCGGGAGCGATGAGCAGTTCTTC,CASSPPLGTSGSDEQFF,TRBD2,many,TRBJ2-1,TRBV18